These 28 T cell receptor beta chains were sequenced from one sample in a study of CD8 T cells in Susac syndrome. The RNA, 0.5 to 1 ug, was put through reverse transcription using random hexamers. MiXCR, applied by TCRdb to the immunoSEQ multiplex PCR reads, yields one record per CDR3 protein. The profile shows over 200,000 distinct CDR3 sequences, 95% of them singletons. The sequenced material came from CD4+ T cells from PBMCs. The source is a human donor with multiple sclerosis.

In nucleotides, the CDR3 is TGCAGCGTTGAGGTCGGGAGCTCCTACAATGAGCAGTTCTTC. Protein sequence: CSVEVGSSYNEQFF. This chain uses TRBV29-1 with TRBJ2-1; D is possibly TRBD2 (6 bases). The germline gives CDR1 SQVTM, CDR2 ANQGSEA. V was cut by 3 bases and J by 0 bases, with 9 bases left in between. The CDR3 sequence is 14 residues long.

The V gene is TRBV24-1, the J gene TRBJ2-3; 10 nucleotides match TRBD1. With V trimmed by 4 bases and J by 4 bases, 4 bases remained unmatched. The CDR3 length is 15 residues. Germline assignment: CDR1 KGHDR and CDR2 SFDVKD. The DNA of the CDR3 is TGTGCCACCAGTGAGCCCGGGACAGGGGCAGATACGCAGTATTTT. Protein product: CATSEPGTGADTQYF.

The V and J genes are TRBV2 and TRBJ1-4, with D uncertain. Germline lookup yields CDR1 SNHLY and CDR2 FYNNEI. Trimming cost V 4 bases and J 8 bases, with 8 bases left between them. The length of the CDR3 is 12 residues. The CDR3 coding sequence is TGTGCCAGCAGTGCAGACGGAGAAAAACTGTTTTTT. This codes for CASSADGEKLFF.

The genes are TRBV7-9 and TRBJ2-1; D gene uncertain. CDR1 and CDR2 from the germline V gene are SEHNR and FQNEAQ (reference sequence). The CDR3 has 15 residues. Trimming shortened V by 1 base and J by 3 bases, and 10 bases separated the two germline ends. The CDR3 nucleotides read TGTGCCAGCAGCTTAGTTTTAGCCGTCTACAATGAGCAGTTCTTC. The encoded protein is CASSLVLAVYNEQFF.

This chain joins TRBV9 and TRBJ2-1; D remains unclear. Trimming took off 0 bases at V and 10 bases at J, with 11 bases between the two ends. Germline V gene lookup returns CDR1 SGDLS and CDR2 YYNGEE. The CDR3 consists of 13 residues. The DNA for the CDR3 is TGTGCCAGCAGCGTAGAGAGAGAATTAGAGCAGTTCTTC. Translating it yields CASSVERELEQFF.

The gene calls are TRBV29-1 and TRBJ1-2, with a tentative D call TRBD1 (5 bases). The V gene lost 1 base and the J gene lost 6 bases, with 12 bases spanning the gap. CDR1 is SQVTM and CDR2 is ANQGSEA in the germline V gene. The CDR3 runs 13 residues. This CDR3 is CSVEGGDFNGYTF. The CDR3 DNA follows: TGCAGCGTTGAAGGGGGGGACTTCAATGGCTACACCTTC.

This chain connects TRBV20-1 to TRBJ1-6, with no clear D. CDR3 size: 14 residues. The V gene's germline CDR1 is DFQATT and CDR2 SNEGSKA (reference sequence). Trimming removed 3 bases at V and 6 bases at J, with 12 bases between. The CDR3 nucleotides read TGCAGTGCTAGGCAGGAGGTGGTTAATTCACCCCTCCACTTT. This translates into CSARQEVVNSPLHF.

The chain joins TRBV7-9 to TRBJ2-7; D is unclear. V was pared by 0 bases and J by 5 bases, with 14 bases between. Germline CDR1 and CDR2: SEHNR and FQNEAQ (reference sequence). This CDR3 comprises 15 residues. CDR3 in amino acids: CASSLARGPSDEQYV. In nucleotides, the CDR3 is TGTGCCAGCAGCTTAGCGCGTGGCCCAAGTGACGAGCAGTACGTC.

This rearrangement joins TRBV3-1 to TRBJ1-2; a possible D gene is TRBD1 (6 bases). The CDR3 loop spans 13 amino acids. V lost 8 bases and J 4 bases, leaving 14 bases between the germline ends. Germline V gives CDR1 LGHDT, CDR2 YNNKEL (reference sequence). CDR3 protein: CASAPDSIYGYTF. As DNA, the CDR3 is TGTGCCAGCGCTCCGGACAGTATCTATGGCTACACCTTC.

The rearrangement links TRBV5-1 to TRBJ2-5; unclear D gene. V was clipped by 1 base and J by 1 base, with 8 bases between them. CDR3 size: 14 residues. In germline, CDR1 is SGHRS, CDR2 YFSETQ. The CDR3 region has the DNA TGCGCCAGCAGCTTGAGCCAGTCCCAAGAGACCCAGTACTTC. Translation: CASSLSQSQETQYF. The entire variable domain, with the rest obtained from reference TRBV5-1 and TRBJ2-5, is as follows: KAGVTQTPRYLIKTRGQQVTLSCSPISGHRSVSWYQQTPGQGLQFLFEYFSETQRNKGNFPGRFSGRQFSNSRSEMNVSTLELGDSALYLCASSLSQSQETQYFGPGTRLLVL.

This clonotype showed up just once. Written as DNA, the CDR3 is TGCAGTGCTGGTGACAGGGGTGTTGGCTCCTACAATGAGCAGTTCTTC. Translated: CSAGDRGVGSYNEQFF. This chain links TRBV20-1 with TRBJ2-1, with TRBD1 matching 8 bases. J was trimmed by 0 bases and V by 5 bases; bases with no gene match: 9. The CDR3 loop spans 16 amino acids. CDR1 and CDR2 from the germline V gene are DFQATT and SNEGSKA (reference sequence).

This sequence joins TRBV7-9 and TRBJ1-2; unclear D gene. Germline assignment: CDR1 SEHNR and CDR2 FQNEAQ (reference sequence). CDR3 length: 16 residues. V gave up 7 bases and J gave up 0 bases, with 18 bases separating them. In DNA form, the CDR3 reads TGTGCCAGCACGGTAGGGCCATCGGCGACTAACTATGGCTACACCTTC. Amino acid sequence: CASTVGPSATNYGYTF.

The chain has TRBV20-1 and TRBJ1-1; no reliable D call. V was trimmed by 6 bases and J by 2 bases, leaving 4 bases between them. Looked up from germline, CDR1 is DFQATT and CDR2 is SNEGSKA (reference sequence). The CDR3 loop spans 10 amino acids. The CDR3 sequence is CSAKNTEAFF. The CDR3 coding sequence is TGCAGTGCAAAAAACACTGAAGCTTTCTTT.

V gene TRBV7-9 combines with J gene TRBJ2-3; D is possibly TRBD1 or TRBD2 (5 bases each). Trimming cost V 5 bases and J 2 bases, with 11 bases left between them. The CDR3 is 14 amino acids. The germline V gene encodes CDR1 SEHNR and CDR2 FQNEAQ (reference sequence). The CDR3 loop reads CASSIRGATDTQYF. CDR3 DNA: TGTGCCAGCAGCATTCGAGGGGCCACAGATACGCAGTATTTT.

The CDR3, as DNA: TGTGCCAGCAGTTCCACTAACGGACCCCAGCATTTT. Protein sequence: CASSSTNGPQHF. The V gene is TRBV2, the J gene TRBJ1-5; D ambiguous. V lost 5 bases and J lost 10, with 12 bases in between. CDR3 length: 12 residues. Germline loops: CDR1 SNHLY, CDR2 FYNNEI.

This chain joins TRBV20-1 and TRBJ2-3; no reliable D call. The V gene's germline CDR1 is DFQATT and CDR2 SNEGSKA (reference sequence). Trimming removed 6 bases from V and 2 bases from J, with 18 bases in between. The CDR3 extends over 15 amino acids. CDR3 in DNA: TGCAGTGCAACGCCAGGCCGGGTTCCCACAGATACGCAGTATTTT. Its protein is CSATPGRVPTDTQYF.

The chain joins TRBV15 to TRBJ2-5; TRBD1 aligns across 7 bases. The germline V gene has CDR1 LNHNV and CDR2 YYDKDF (reference sequence). Trimming at V came to 6 bases and at J to 2 bases, leaving 3 bases not matched to a gene. This CDR3 has 13 amino acids. CDR3 region: CATRRGQQETQYF. In DNA form, the CDR3 reads TGTGCCACCAGAAGGGGACAGCAAGAGACCCAGTACTTC.

The CDR3 DNA reads TGTGCCAGCAGCCCTGGACTAGCGGGGGTGTACGAGCAGTACTTC. Translation: CASSPGLAGVYEQYF. The genes are TRBV9 and TRBJ2-7; 13 bases fit TRBD2. The CDR3 consists of 15 residues. Germline V gene sequence: CDR1 SGDLS, CDR2 YYNGEE. Trimming cost V 4 bases and J 4 bases; bases outside gene matches: 5.

J is TRBJ2-2 and V is TRBV15; 8 bases fit TRBD2. With V trimmed by 4 bases and J by 4 bases, 5 bases remained unmatched. The CDR3 runs to 15 residues. Germline CDR1 and CDR2: LNHNV and YYDKDF (reference sequence). Written as DNA, the CDR3 is TGTGCCACCAGCAAAGGCGGGGGGAGCACCGGGGAGCTGTTTTTT. This sequence encodes CATSKGGGSTGELFF.

This chain connects TRBV4-1 to TRBJ1-1; 10 nucleotides line up with TRBD1. The germline gives CDR1 MGHRA, CDR2 YSYEKL. With 4 bases clipped from V and 3 bases from J, the junction kept 17 bases outside the gene matches. This CDR3 has 19 amino acids. CDR3: CASSRGFRRQGAMDTEAFF. CDR3 DNA sequence: TGCGCCAGCAGCCGGGGATTCCGGAGACAGGGGGCGATGGACACTGAAGCTTTCTTT.

This rearrangement joins TRBV12-3 or TRBV12-4 to TRBJ2-1, with D hard to call. This CDR3 comprises 11 residues. V lost 4 bases, J lost 6 bases, and 4 bases lay in between. CDR3 protein: CASSWGNEQFF. The CDR3 DNA follows: TGTGCCAGCAGTTGGGGCAATGAGCAGTTCTTC.

In DNA, the CDR3 is TGCGCCAGCAGCTTGGAGGGACAGACCGGTCAGCCCCAGCATTTT. Its protein is CASSLEGQTGQPQHF. The V and J genes are TRBV5-1 and TRBJ1-5; 7 nucleotides match TRBD1. V lost 0 bases and J lost 6; bases outside the gene matches: 6. This CDR3 is 15 amino acids long. The germline V gene encodes CDR1 SGHRS and CDR2 YFSETQ. Supplemented by reference TRBV5-1 and TRBJ1-5, the full variable domain reads KAGVTQTPRYLIKTRGQQVTLSCSPISGHRSVSWYQQTPGQGLQFLFEYFSETQRNKGNFPGRFSGRQFSNSRSEMNVSTLELGDSALYLCASSLEGQTGQPQHFGDGTRLSIL.

The V gene is TRBV20-1, the J gene TRBJ1-1, with no clear D. The CDR3 spans 13 residues. With 3 bases removed from V and 5 bases from J, the gap between germline ends came to 13 bases. Germline V gives CDR1 DFQATT, CDR2 SNEGSKA (reference sequence). The CDR3 nucleotides read TGCAGTGCTAGGCCGCTCGGGCAGACTGAAGCTTTCTTT. It yields the protein CSARPLGQTEAFF.

The chain employs TRBV4-2 and TRBJ2-3; 14 bases are a match to TRBD2. There are 17 residues in the CDR3. The germline CDR1 and CDR2 sequences are LGHNA and YNFKEQ. V trimming: 2 bases; J trimming: 5 bases; junction bases outside the gene matches: 6. The CDR3 region has the DNA TGTGCCAGCAGCCAATCGACGACTAGCGGGGGGGGAGATACGCAGTATTTT. Translated: CASSQSTTSGGGDTQYF.

The CDR3 DNA reads as TGCAGTGCTAGAGATTCCCTAGCGGCCAACAATGAGCAGTTCTTC. This sequence encodes CSARDSLAANNEQFF. This chain links TRBV20-1 with TRBJ2-1, with 7 bases matching TRBD2. V lost 0 bases and J lost 5; bases outside the gene matches: 7. The CDR3 consists of 15 residues. From germline, CDR1 is DFQATT and CDR2 SNEGSKA (reference sequence).

J is TRBJ2-4 and V is TRBV7-2; maybe TRBD1 (6 bases). The germline V gene encodes CDR1 SGHTA and CDR2 FQGNSA. This CDR3 has 15 residues. Trimming stripped 1 base from V and 7 bases from J, with 14 bases between. CDR3 DNA sequence: TGTGCCAGCAGCTTAGTAGGGACCCAGGGGAACATTCAGTACTTC. Residues: CASSLVGTQGNIQYF.

This chain uses TRBV29-1 with TRBJ2-1; D not certain. The germline CDR1 and CDR2 sequences are SQVTM and ANQGSEA. The CDR3 extends over 10 amino acids. V lost 7 bases to trimming and J lost 8 bases, with 9 bases between them. This CDR3 reads CSGMKDEQFF. CDR3 DNA: TGCAGCGGAATGAAGGATGAGCAGTTCTTC.

This clonotype was seen once. This rearrangement joins TRBV9 to TRBJ2-5; the D is unclear. The CDR3 length is 13 residues. Per germline, CDR1 SGDLS and CDR2 YYNGEE. Trimming took off 1 base at V and 2 bases at J, with 6 bases between the two ends. The CDR3 protein is CASSVSQQETQYF. DNA of the CDR3: TGTGCCAGCAGCGTAAGCCAGCAAGAGACCCAGTACTTC.